The source of this TCR beta chain is a study of T cell repertoires in cytomegalovirus infection. In the study overall: It can be stated that public TCR beta signatures indicated CMV infection as well as a matching HLA type.

Findings and caveats of the study: HLA-C-restricted CMV clonotypes gave the most frequent clonotype in two of eight donors.

Trimming took off 10 bases at V and 0 bases at J, with 13 bases between the two ends. This CDR3 region has 14 residues. The germline CDR1 and CDR2 sequences are SGHAT and FQNNGV. TCRdb independently ran MiXCR on the reads; one entry per CDR3 protein. The sample carries roughly 180,000 distinct CDR3 sequences, roughly 15% recorded once. This clonotype was seen only once. The antigen is not known. This TCR was sampled from a human donor in good health (CMV status not recorded). Some clones in this sample may be carry-over from other donors' samples. The rearrangement uses TRBV11-2 and TRBJ2-1, with D maybe TRBD2 (5 bases). Sequenced: CD8+ T cells from PBMCs. For the CDR3, the DNA is TGTGCCACCTCGGGCCGGGGCTCCTACAATGAGCAGTTCTTC. Protein sequence: CATSGRGSYNEQFF.